This TCR beta chain is drawn from a study of CD8 T cells in Susac syndrome. With random hexamers, reverse transcription was performed on about 0.5 to 1 ug of RNA. TCRdb reprocessed the immunoSEQ multiplex PCR reads via MiXCR and lists one record per CDR3 protein. The sample carries some 80,000 distinct CDR3 sequences, approximately 94% recorded once. Germline loops: CDR1 SGDLS, CDR2 YYNGEE. V was shortened by 3 bases and J by 5 bases, with 12 bases between the two germline ends. The CDR3 spans 15 residues. This clonotype originated in a human donor in good health. The specimen sequenced was CD8+ T cells from PBMCs. This rearrangement joins TRBV9 to TRBJ2-6, with D maybe TRBD1 (6 bases). Here the CDR3 reads CASSADRSRANVLTF. In nucleotides, the CDR3 is TGTGCCAGCAGCGCTGACAGGTCTAGGGCCAACGTCCTGACTTTC.